This T cell receptor (beta chain) stems from a study of cytomegalovirus exposure and HLA in healthy donors. With 60 Vbeta and 13 Jbeta primers, the PCR was carried out. The method was immunoSEQ multiplex PCR; TCRdb's version includes in-frame clones alone and lacks a portion of them. The sample lists more than 90,000 clones; over 60% were seen once. Study observations and caveats: Later analysis identified several of the most significant clusters that appeared linked to common viral pathogens. A list of 150 to 200 TCR beta chains associated with cytomegalovirus was given. Most TCR sequences were rare, but some public TCRs occurred in many donors. High sensitivity and specificity were reportedly achieved when the classifier diagnosed cytomegalovirus status.

The CDR3 totals 17 residues. The V gene end was trimmed by 3 bases and the J gene end by 5 bases; junction bases not matched to a gene: 13. Germline CDR1 is KGHSH and CDR2 is LQKENI. About this clone itself: What it binds is unknown.

The sample consisted of PBMCs. The TCR was taken from a woman between 18 and 29 years old in good health and CMV-seropositive. This chain joins TRBV18 and TRBJ1-2, with 9 nucleotides matching TRBD1. The CDR3 sequence: CASSPAIPGTGLYGYTF. CDR3 bases: TGTGCCAGCTCACCTGCCATTCCCGGGACAGGGCTTTATGGCTACACCTTC.